The 3 T cell receptor beta chains in this list originate from one sample, sequenced in a study of blood T cell repertoires in COVID-19. The assay was immunoSEQ multiplex PCR, and TCRdb's table has in-frame clones only and misses some. In the table there are over 60,000 clones, 80% to 90% of which are singletons. The sample was peripheral blood. The receptor set was obtained from a man aged 35 to 55 with acute or convalescent COVID-19.

This sequence joins TRBV2 and TRBJ1-5; TRBD1 might be the D (5 bases). Trimming pared 5 bases from V and 4 bases from J, leaving 15 bases between. Looked up from germline, CDR1 is SNHLY and CDR2 is FYNNEI. CDR3 length equals 15 residues. The CDR3 spells CASSQNIGGNQPQHF. The CDR3 DNA follows: TGTGCCAGCAGTCAGAACATCGGGGGAAATCAGCCCCAGCATTTT.

The J gene is TRBJ1-5, the V gene TRBV23-1, with 9 nucleotides matching TRBD1. TRBV23-1 is sorted into the ORF group, with uncertain function. The CDR3 covers 19 residues. After removal of 0 bases from V and 0 bases from J, the junction contained 9 bases not matched to a gene. The CDR3 loop reads CASSQSDFRTGDSNQPQHF. CDR3 coding DNA: TGCGCCAGCAGTCAATCCGACTTCAGGACAGGGGATAGCAATCAGCCCCAGCATTTT.

The V call is TRBV12-3 or TRBV12-4, the J call TRBJ1-1; D gene ambiguous. The V end was cut by 5 bases, the J end by 1 base, with 8 bases between. There are 13 residues in the CDR3. The CDR3 region is CASSAYRNTEAFF. DNA of the CDR3: TGTGCCAGCAGTGCCTACCGGAACACTGAAGCTTTCTTT.